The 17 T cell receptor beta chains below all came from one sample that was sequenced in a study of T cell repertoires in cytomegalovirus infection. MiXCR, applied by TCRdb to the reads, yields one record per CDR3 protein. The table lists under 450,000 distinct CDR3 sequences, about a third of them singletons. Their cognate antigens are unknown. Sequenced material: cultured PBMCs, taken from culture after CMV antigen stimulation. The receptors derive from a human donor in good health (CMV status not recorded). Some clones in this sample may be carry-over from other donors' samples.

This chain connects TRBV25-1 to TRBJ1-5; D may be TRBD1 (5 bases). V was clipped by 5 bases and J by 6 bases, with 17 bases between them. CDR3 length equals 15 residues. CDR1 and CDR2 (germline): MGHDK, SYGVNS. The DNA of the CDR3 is TGTGCCAGCAGTTCCCGACGGGGGGAAGGTCAGCCCCAGCATTTT. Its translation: CASSSRRGEGQPQHF.

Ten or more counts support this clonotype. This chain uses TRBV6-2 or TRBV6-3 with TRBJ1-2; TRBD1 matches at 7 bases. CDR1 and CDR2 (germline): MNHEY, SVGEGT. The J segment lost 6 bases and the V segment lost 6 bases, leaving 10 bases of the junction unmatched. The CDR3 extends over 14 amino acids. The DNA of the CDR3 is TGTGCCAGCAGAGCCGGAGGGACAGCAAATGGCTACACCTTC. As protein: CASRAGGTANGYTF.

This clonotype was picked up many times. CDR3 nucleotides: TGTGCCATCGGGGGACAGAATAACTATGGCTACACCTTC. Translated, it gives CAIGGQNNYGYTF. The chain employs TRBV10-3 and TRBJ1-2, with 7 bases that match TRBD1. The CDR3 spans 13 residues. CDR1 and CDR2 from the germline V gene are ENHRY and SYGVKD. The J segment lost 1 base and the V segment lost 8 bases, leaving 4 bases of the junction unmatched.

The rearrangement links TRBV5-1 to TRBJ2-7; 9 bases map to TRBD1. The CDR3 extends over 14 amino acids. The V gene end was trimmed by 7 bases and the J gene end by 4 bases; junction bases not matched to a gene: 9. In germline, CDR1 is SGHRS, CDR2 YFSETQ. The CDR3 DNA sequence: TGCGCCAGCCACACCCGGACAGGGGATTACGAGCAGTACTTC. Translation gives CASHTRTGDYEQYF.

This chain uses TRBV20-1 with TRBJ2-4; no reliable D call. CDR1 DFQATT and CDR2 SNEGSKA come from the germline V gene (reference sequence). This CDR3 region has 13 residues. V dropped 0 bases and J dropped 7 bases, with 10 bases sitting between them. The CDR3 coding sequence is TGCAGTGCTAGAGATGGTGGCTTGAACATTCAGTACTTC. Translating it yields CSARDGGLNIQYF.

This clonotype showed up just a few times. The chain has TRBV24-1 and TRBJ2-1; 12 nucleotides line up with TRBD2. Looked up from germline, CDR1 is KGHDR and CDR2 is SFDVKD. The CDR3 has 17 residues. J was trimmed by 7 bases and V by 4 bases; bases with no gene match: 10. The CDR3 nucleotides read TGTGCCACCAGTGACCCCATACTAGCGGGAGGCTTAAATGAGCAGTTCTTC. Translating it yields CATSDPILAGGLNEQFF.

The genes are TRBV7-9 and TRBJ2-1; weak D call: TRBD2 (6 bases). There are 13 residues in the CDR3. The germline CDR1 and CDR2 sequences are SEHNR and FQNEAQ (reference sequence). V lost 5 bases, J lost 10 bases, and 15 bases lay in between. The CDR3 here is CASSSWTIVEQFF. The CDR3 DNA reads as TGTGCCAGCAGCAGTTGGACTATCGTCGAGCAGTTCTTC. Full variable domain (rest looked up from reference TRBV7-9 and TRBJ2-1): DTGVSQNPRHKITKRGQNVTFRCDPISEHNRLYWYRQTLGQGPEFLTYFQNEAQLEKSRLLSDRFSAERPKGSFSTLEIQRTEQGDSAMYLCASSSWTIVEQFFGPGTRLTVL.

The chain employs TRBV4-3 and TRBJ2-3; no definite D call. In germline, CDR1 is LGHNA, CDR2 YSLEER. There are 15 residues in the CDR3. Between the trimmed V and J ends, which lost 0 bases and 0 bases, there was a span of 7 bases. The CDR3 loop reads CASSQDQSSTDTQYF. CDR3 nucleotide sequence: TGCGCCAGCAGCCAAGATCAATCTAGCACAGATACGCAGTATTTT.

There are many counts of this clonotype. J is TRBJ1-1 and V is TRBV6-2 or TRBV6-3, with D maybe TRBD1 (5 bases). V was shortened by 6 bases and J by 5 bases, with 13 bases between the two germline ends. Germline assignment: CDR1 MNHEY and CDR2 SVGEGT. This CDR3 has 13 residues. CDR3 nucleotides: TGTGCCAGCAGGCCGCGGGGGGGGACTGAAGCTTTCTTT. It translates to CASRPRGGTEAFF.

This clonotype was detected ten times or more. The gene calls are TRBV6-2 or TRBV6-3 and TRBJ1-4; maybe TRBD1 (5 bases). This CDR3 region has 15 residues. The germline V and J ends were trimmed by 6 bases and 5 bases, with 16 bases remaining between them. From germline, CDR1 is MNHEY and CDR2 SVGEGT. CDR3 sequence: CASRYTGRKNEKLFF. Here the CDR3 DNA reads TGTGCCAGCAGGTACACAGGTCGTAAAAATGAAAAACTGTTTTTT.

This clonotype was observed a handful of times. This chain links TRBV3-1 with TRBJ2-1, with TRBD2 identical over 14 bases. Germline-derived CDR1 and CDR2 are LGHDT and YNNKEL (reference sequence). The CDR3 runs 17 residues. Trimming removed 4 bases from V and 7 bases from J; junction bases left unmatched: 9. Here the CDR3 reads CASSPRLAGGPGNEQFF. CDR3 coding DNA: TGTGCCAGCAGCCCACGACTAGCGGGAGGGCCGGGAAATGAGCAGTTCTTC.

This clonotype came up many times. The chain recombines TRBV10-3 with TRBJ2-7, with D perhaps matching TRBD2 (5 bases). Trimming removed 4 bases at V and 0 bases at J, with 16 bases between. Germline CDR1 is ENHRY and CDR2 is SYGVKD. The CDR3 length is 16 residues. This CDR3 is CAISGSSTRSSYEQYV. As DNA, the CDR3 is TGTGCCATCAGTGGTAGCTCCACTAGAAGCTCCTACGAGCAGTACGTC.

In DNA form, the CDR3 reads TGTGCCAGCAGCCAGGGCCACAGGAATGAGCAGTTCTTC. This encodes CASSQGHRNEQFF. V usage is TRBV14 and J usage is TRBJ2-1; maybe TRBD1 (5 bases). This CDR3 is built from 13 residues. The V gene lost 3 bases and the J gene lost 7 bases, with 10 bases spanning the gap. The germline CDR1 and CDR2 sequences are SGHDN and FVKESK.

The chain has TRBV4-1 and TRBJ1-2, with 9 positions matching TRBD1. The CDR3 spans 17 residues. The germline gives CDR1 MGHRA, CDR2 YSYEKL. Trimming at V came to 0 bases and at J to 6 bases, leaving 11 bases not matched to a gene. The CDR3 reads CASSQEGDRARGDGYTF. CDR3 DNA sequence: TGCGCCAGCAGCCAAGAGGGGGACAGGGCGCGAGGAGATGGCTACACCTTC.

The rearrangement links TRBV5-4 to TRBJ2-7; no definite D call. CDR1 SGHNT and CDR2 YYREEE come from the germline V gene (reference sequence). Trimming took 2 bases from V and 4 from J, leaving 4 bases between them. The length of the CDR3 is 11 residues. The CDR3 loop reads CASSFPYEQYF. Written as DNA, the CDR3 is TGTGCCAGCAGCTTCCCTTACGAGCAGTACTTC.

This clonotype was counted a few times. CDR3 sequence: CASSLGRTGGSQPQHF. CDR3 coding DNA: TGTGCCAGCAGCTTAGGAAGGACAGGGGGCAGCCAGCCCCAGCATTTT. The chain joins TRBV7-9 to TRBJ1-5; TRBD1 aligns across 11 bases. The germline gives CDR1 SEHNR, CDR2 FQNEAQ (reference sequence). With 1 base clipped from V and 7 bases from J, the junction kept 6 bases outside the gene matches. CDR3 length: 16 amino acids.

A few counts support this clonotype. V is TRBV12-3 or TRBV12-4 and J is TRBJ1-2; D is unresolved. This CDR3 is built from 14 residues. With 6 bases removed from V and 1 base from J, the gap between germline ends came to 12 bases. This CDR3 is CASSLASFNYGYTF. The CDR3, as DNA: TGTGCCAGCAGCCTCGCGAGTTTTAACTATGGCTACACCTTC.